A selection of T cell receptor beta chains follows, all from one sample in a study of cytomegalovirus exposure and HLA in healthy donors. TCRdb's copy holds only in-frame clones and misses some; the assay was immunoSEQ multiplex PCR. This table holds hundreds of thousands of clones, about 88% found once. Material for sequencing was PBMCs. The origin of the receptors is a girl aged 2 to 10 in good health and CMV-seronegative. Both conserved end residues are part of each CDR3. A D gene is named only where the DNA matches it firmly. Rows may omit the clone size; those that give it use once, few, many or a size class.

v_gene: TRBV27; j_gene: TRBJ2-5; abundance: NA; d_gene: TRBD2; CDR3aa: CASSKLAGGYQETQYF; CDR3nt: TGTGCCAGCTCTAAACTAGCGGGGGGGTATCAAGAGACCCAGTACTTC
v_gene: TRBV19; j_gene: TRBJ2-3; abundance: NA; d_gene: TRBD2; CDR3aa: CASSILADPPDTQYF; CDR3nt: TGTGCCAGTAGTATCCTAGCGGACCCTCCAGATACGCAGTATTTT
v_gene: TRBV5-1; j_gene: TRBJ2-1; abundance: NA; d_gene: TRBD1; CDR3aa: CASRSRQGNNEQFF; CDR3nt: TGCGCCAGCAGGTCGAGACAGGGTAACAATGAGCAGTTCTTC
v_gene: TRBV7-9; j_gene: TRBJ2-3; abundance: NA; d_gene: TRBD2; CDR3aa: CASSFSLAGGVTDTQYF; CDR3nt: TGTGCCAGCAGCTTTAGTCTAGCGGGGGGAGTAACAGATACGCAGTATTTT
v_gene: TRBV18; j_gene: TRBJ2-7; abundance: NA; d_gene: NA; CDR3aa: CASSPQGVAYEQYF; CDR3nt: TGTGCCAGCTCACCACAGGGGGTGGCCTACGAGCAGTACTTC
v_gene: TRBV7-3; j_gene: TRBJ2-2; abundance: NA; d_gene: TRBD1; CDR3aa: CASSSTGGPGELFF; CDR3nt: TGTGCCAGCAGCTCTACAGGGGGGCCCGGGGAGCTGTTTTTT
v_gene: TRBV20-1; j_gene: TRBJ1-2; abundance: NA; d_gene: TRBD1; CDR3aa: CSAVLTGYYTF; CDR3nt: TGCAGTGCAGTCTTGACAGGGTACTACACCTTC
v_gene: TRBV27; j_gene: TRBJ1-1; abundance: NA; d_gene: NA; CDR3aa: CASSSLQGLYTEAFF; CDR3nt: TGTGCCAGCAGTTCCCTGCAGGGGTTGTACACTGAAGCTTTCTTT
v_gene: TRBV7-8; j_gene: TRBJ1-5; abundance: NA; d_gene: NA; CDR3aa: CASSLASQISNQPQHF; CDR3nt: TGTGCCAGCAGCCTGGCTAGTCAGATTAGCAATCAGCCCCAGCATTTT
v_gene: TRBV5-4; j_gene: TRBJ2-3; abundance: NA; d_gene: TRBD2; CDR3aa: CASSFRLAGSTDTQYF; CDR3nt: TGTGCCAGCAGCTTCCGACTAGCGGGGAGCACAGATACGCAGTATTTT
v_gene: TRBV5-1; j_gene: TRBJ2-1; abundance: NA; d_gene: NA; CDR3aa: CASSLSGPYNEQFF; CDR3nt: TGCGCCAGCAGCTTGAGCGGCCCCTACAATGAGCAGTTCTTC
v_gene: TRBV4-1; j_gene: TRBJ2-5; abundance: NA; d_gene: TRBD1; CDR3aa: CASSHGIGQGRGETQYF; CDR3nt: TGCGCCAGCAGCCATGGGATTGGACAGGGAAGGGGAGAGACCCAGTACTTC
v_gene: TRBV20-1; j_gene: TRBJ2-1; abundance: NA; d_gene: NA; CDR3aa: CSAWDLVGQFF; CDR3nt: TGCAGTGCTTGGGACTTGGTTGGGCAGTTCTTC
v_gene: TRBV6-5; j_gene: TRBJ1-2; abundance: NA; d_gene: NA; CDR3aa: CASTSRGMDGYTF; CDR3nt: TGTGCCAGCACGTCGCGGGGGATGGACGGCTACACCTTC
v_gene: TRBV6-5; j_gene: TRBJ2-2; abundance: NA; d_gene: NA; CDR3aa: CASSYNMNTGELFF; CDR3nt: TGTGCCAGCAGTTATAACATGAACACCGGGGAGCTGTTTTTT
v_gene: TRBV10-3; j_gene: TRBJ2-1; abundance: once; d_gene: NA; CDR3aa: CAISEEVAPSYNEQFF; CDR3nt: TGTGCCATCAGTGAGGAGGTAGCGCCCTCCTACAATGAGCAGTTCTTC
v_gene: TRBV7-2; j_gene: TRBJ2-7; abundance: NA; d_gene: TRBD1; CDR3aa: CASSLRQGASYEQYF; CDR3nt: TGTGCCAGCAGTCTAAGACAGGGGGCATCCTACGAGCAGTACTTC
v_gene: TRBV6-5; j_gene: TRBJ2-1; abundance: NA; d_gene: NA; CDR3aa: CASSRARNRHEQFF; CDR3nt: TGTGCCAGCTCGCGGGCTAGGAACCGCCATGAGCAGTTCTTC
v_gene: TRBV7-8; j_gene: TRBJ2-7; abundance: once; d_gene: NA; CDR3aa: CASSLETSYEQYF; CDR3nt: TGTGCCAGCAGCTTAGAGACATCCTACGAGCAGTACTTC
v_gene: TRBV5-1; j_gene: TRBJ2-1; abundance: NA; d_gene: NA; CDR3aa: CASSLRAANNEQFF; CDR3nt: TGCGCCAGCAGCCTTCGCGCCGCGAACAATGAGCAGTTCTTC
v_gene: TRBV30; j_gene: TRBJ2-7; abundance: NA; d_gene: NA; CDR3aa: CAWSAGEGYEQYF; CDR3nt: TGTGCCTGGAGTGCCGGTGAGGGCTACGAGCAGTACTTC
v_gene: TRBV30; j_gene: TRBJ2-3; abundance: NA; d_gene: NA; CDR3aa: CAWSTAWAGDTQYF; CDR3nt: TGTGCCTGGAGTACGGCTTGGGCCGGAGATACGCAGTATTTT
v_gene: TRBV5-8; j_gene: TRBJ2-5; abundance: NA; d_gene: NA; CDR3aa: CASREETQYF; CDR3nt: TGTGCCAGCAGGGAGGAGACCCAGTACTTC
v_gene: TRBV21-1; j_gene: TRBJ2-7; abundance: NA; d_gene: NA; CDR3aa: CASSPRGEQYF; CDR3nt: TGTGCCAGCAGCCCCCGAGGCGAGCAGTACTTC
v_gene: TRBV25-1; j_gene: TRBJ2-5; abundance: NA; d_gene: TRBD2; CDR3aa: CASQTSGSYWTQYF; CDR3nt: TGTGCCAGTCAGACTAGCGGGAGCTATTGGACCCAGTACTTC
v_gene: TRBV5-1; j_gene: TRBJ2-3; abundance: NA; d_gene: TRBD1; CDR3aa: CASSFRDRSTDTQYF; CDR3nt: TGCGCCAGCAGCTTTAGGGACAGGAGCACAGATACGCAGTATTTT
v_gene: TRBV7-6; j_gene: TRBJ2-2; abundance: few; d_gene: NA; CDR3aa: CASSLALATGELFF; CDR3nt: TGTGCCAGCAGCTTAGCCCTAGCGACCGGGGAGCTGTTTTTT
v_gene: TRBV5-1; j_gene: TRBJ2-1; abundance: NA; d_gene: NA; CDR3aa: CASSWTEGRGYNEQFF; CDR3nt: TGCGCCAGCAGCTGGACTGAAGGCAGGGGTTACAATGAGCAGTTCTTC
v_gene: TRBV30; j_gene: TRBJ2-1; abundance: NA; d_gene: TRBD2; CDR3aa: CAWRTSGRSEQFF; CDR3nt: TGTGCCTGGAGAACCAGCGGGAGGTCTGAGCAGTTCTTC
v_gene: TRBV19; j_gene: TRBJ2-7; abundance: NA; d_gene: TRBD1; CDR3aa: CASSLQGNSYEQYF; CDR3nt: TGTGCCAGTAGTCTACAGGGGAACTCCTACGAGCAGTACTTC
v_gene: TRBV6-6; j_gene: TRBJ1-6; abundance: NA; d_gene: NA; CDR3aa: CASSSREPYNSPLHF; CDR3nt: TGTGCCAGCAGTTCCAGGGAACCCTATAATTCACCCCTCCACTTT
v_gene: TRBV19; j_gene: TRBJ2-6; abundance: NA; d_gene: NA; CDR3aa: CASTLGPRGLSGANVLTF; CDR3nt: TGTGCCAGTACCCTAGGTCCTCGGGGTCTCTCTGGGGCCAACGTCCTGACTTTC
v_gene: TRBV19; j_gene: TRBJ1-1; abundance: NA; d_gene: NA; CDR3aa: CASSSPGRANTEAFF; CDR3nt: TGTGCCAGTAGTTCTCCAGGGAGGGCGAACACTGAAGCTTTCTTT
v_gene: TRBV2; j_gene: TRBJ2-7; abundance: few; d_gene: NA; CDR3aa: CASSVVRGGSYEQYF; CDR3nt: TGTGCCAGCAGTGTAGTGAGGGGGGGATCCTACGAGCAGTACTTC
v_gene: TRBV30; j_gene: TRBJ2-7; abundance: NA; d_gene: NA; CDR3aa: CAWSEGTTYEQYF; CDR3nt: TGTGCCTGGAGTGAGGGGACAACCTACGAGCAGTACTTC
v_gene: TRBV7-9; j_gene: TRBJ2-1; abundance: NA; d_gene: TRBD2; CDR3aa: CASSAGLAGSGYNEQFF; CDR3nt: TGTGCCAGCAGCGCGGGACTAGCGGGATCGGGCTACAATGAGCAGTTCTTC
v_gene: TRBV5-1; j_gene: TRBJ2-7; abundance: NA; d_gene: TRBD2; CDR3aa: CASSLEGGTYEQYF; CDR3nt: TGCGCCAGCAGCCTGGAGGGAGGGACTTACGAGCAGTACTTC